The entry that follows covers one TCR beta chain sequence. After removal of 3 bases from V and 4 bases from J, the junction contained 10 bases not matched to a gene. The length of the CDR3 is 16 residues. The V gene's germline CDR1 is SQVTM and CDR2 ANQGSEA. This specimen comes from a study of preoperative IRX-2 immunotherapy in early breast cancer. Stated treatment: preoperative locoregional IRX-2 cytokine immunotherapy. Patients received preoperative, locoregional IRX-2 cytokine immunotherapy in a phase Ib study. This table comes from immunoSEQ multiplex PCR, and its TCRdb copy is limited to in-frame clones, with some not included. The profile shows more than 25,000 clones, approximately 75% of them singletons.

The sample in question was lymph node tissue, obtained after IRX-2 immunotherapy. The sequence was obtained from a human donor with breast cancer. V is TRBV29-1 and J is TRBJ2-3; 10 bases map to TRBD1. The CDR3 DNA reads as TGCAGCGTTGAGGGCAAAGACAGGGGGCATCCAGATACGCAGTATTTT. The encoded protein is CSVEGKDRGHPDTQYF.